One and the same sample provided the 10 T cell receptor beta chains below, sequenced in a study of shared clonotypes between healthy human individuals. Generated by immunoSEQ multiplex PCR, the TCRdb table keeps only in-frame clones and is missing some. The sample consists of more than 900,000 clones, 75% to 80% of them appearing once. Sequencing input: memory CD4+ T cells from PBMCs. Subset noted: CD45RA-negative fraction. These TCRs come from a man in his late teens or twenties in good health. Some clones in this sample may be carry-over from other donors' samples.

The V and J genes are TRBV6-5 and TRBJ1-6, with 10 bases aligning to TRBD1. The CDR3 loop spans 16 amino acids. The germline CDR1 and CDR2 sequences are MNHEY and SVGAGI. V was pared by 4 bases and J by 9 bases, with 9 bases of the junction left unmatched. This chain's CDR3 is CASSSLTGGVGSPLHF. DNA of the CDR3: TGTGCCAGCAGTTCCCTGACAGGGGGCGTCGGTTCACCCCTCCACTTT.

This clone was seen a single time. CDR3 sequence (DNA): TGTGCCAGCAGTTTGGCTTGGGGCTACACCTTC. As protein: CASSLAWGYTF. The chain has TRBV28 and TRBJ1-2; no firm D call. V lost 3 bases and J 8 bases, leaving 7 bases between the germline ends. CDR1 is MDHEN, CDR2 SYDVKM, per germline. The CDR3 sequence is 11 residues long.

In regard to this clone: Mismatch with germline at one junction end may stem from a read error. The chain joins TRBV6-1 to TRBJ1-2; 7 bases line up with TRBD1. Germline CDR1 and CDR2: MNHNS and SASEGT. There are 10 residues in the CDR3. The CDR3 spells CASGDRAVTF. Here the CDR3 DNA reads TGTGCCAGCGGTGACAGGGCCGTCACCTTC.

This clone was picked up many times. CDR3 loop: CAWTFADRGSYEQYF. In nucleotides, the CDR3 is TGTGCCTGGACGTTCGCGGACAGGGGGTCCTACGAGCAGTACTTC. J is TRBJ2-7 and V is TRBV30, with 10 bases fitting TRBD1. CDR3 length equals 15 residues. V shed 4 bases and J 1 base; nucleotides not matched to a gene: 7. The germline V gene encodes CDR1 GTSNPN and CDR2 SVGIG (reference sequence).

The CDR3 is CASSGVAGIGEQFF. The CDR3 nucleotides read TGCGCCAGCAGCGGGGTAGCGGGGATTGGTGAGCAGTTCTTC. The J gene is TRBJ2-1, the V gene TRBV4-3; 8 bases agree with TRBD2. V was clipped by 5 bases and J by 9 bases; unmatched bases: 9. Germline V gives CDR1 LGHNA, CDR2 YSLEER. CDR3 length: 14 residues.

V gene TRBV28 combines with J gene TRBJ2-1, with TRBD2 matching 8 bases. The CDR3 has 15 amino acids. From germline, CDR1 is MDHEN and CDR2 SYDVKM. After removal of 5 bases from V and 3 bases from J, the junction contained 6 bases not matched to a gene. The CDR3 DNA is TGTGCCAGCAGTAAACTAGCGGACTTCTACAATGAGCAGTTCTTC. Translated, it gives CASSKLADFYNEQFF.

A note on this clone: A single base separates this from a much larger clone, so it may be a read error. The same CDR3 is also encoded by other DNA sequences in this sample. The V gene is TRBV5-4, the J gene TRBJ2-3; 13 bases map to TRBD2. The CDR3 covers 16 residues. Trimming took 1 base from V and 3 from J; bases not matched to a gene: 2. CDR1 SGHNT and CDR2 YYREEE come from the germline V gene (reference sequence). CDR3 DNA: TGTGCCAGCAGCTTGAGACTAGCGGGAGGAACAGATACGCAGTATTTT. Translating gives CASSLRLAGGTDTQYF. Full variable domain (rest looked up from reference TRBV5-4 and TRBJ2-3): ETGVTQSPTHLIKTRGQQVTLRCSSQSGHNTVSWYQQALGQGPQFIFQYYREEENGRGNFPPRFSGLQFPNYSSELNVNALELDDSALYLCASSLRLAGGTDTQYFGPGTRLTVL.

The chain couples TRBV4-2 to TRBJ2-2; 16 bases line up with TRBD2. The junction had 4 bases not matched to a gene; V was cut back by 2 bases and J by 1 base. The V gene's germline CDR1 is LGHNA and CDR2 YNFKEQ. This CDR3 comprises 19 residues. DNA for the CDR3: TGTGCCAGCAGCCAATGGGGACTAGCGGGAGGGGTGAACACCGGGGAGCTGTTTTTT. Translated: CASSQWGLAGGVNTGELFF.

Turning to this clone: Distinct nucleotide sequences in the sample also encode this CDR3. The chain carries TRBV28 and TRBJ2-7; possible D gene TRBD2, 6 bases. CDR1 and CDR2 from the germline V gene are MDHEN and SYDVKM. The V end was cut by 8 bases, the J end by 5 bases, with 13 bases between. The CDR3 sequence is 12 residues long. The CDR3 sequence is CASSLGGNEQYF. Here the CDR3 DNA reads TGTGCCAGCTCACTTGGGGGGAACGAGCAGTACTTC.

V gene TRBV27 combines with J gene TRBJ1-5; D is perhaps TRBD1 (5 bases). This CDR3 contains 15 residues. V lost 3 bases to trimming and J lost 5 bases, with 14 bases between them. Germline V gene lookup returns CDR1 MNHEY and CDR2 SMNVEV (reference sequence). The CDR3 DNA reads TGTGCCAGCAGTTTTCACGGGGGGGTCTATCAGCCCCAGCATTTT. Translation gives CASSFHGGVYQPQHF.